A single sample gave rise to the 10 T cell receptor beta chains below, sequenced in a study of CD4 and CD8 cells across lung adenocarcinoma regions. TCRdb re-called the PCR reads with MiXCR, one entry per CDR3 protein. The table has 3,500 to 5,000 distinct CDR3 sequences, 35% to 50% seen once; the top ten hold about 14%. Sequencing was done on a sample of CD4+ T cells from the margin of a lung tumor. These receptor sequences come from a female donor with lung adenocarcinoma. The CD4 and CD8 labels of this study may be unreliable.

The chain combines TRBV12-3 or TRBV12-4 with TRBJ2-1; D uncertain. The J call may be mistaken, given a closer DNA end match to TRBJ2-5. The CDR3 totals 14 residues. In DNA form, the CDR3 reads TGTGCCAGCAGTTTAGTATTTCGCCGGGAGACCCAGTACTTC. Protein product: CASSLVFRRETQYF.

The chain joins TRBV12-3 or TRBV12-4 to TRBJ2-3; D may be TRBD2 (5 bases). CDR3 size: 14 residues. V was pared by 7 bases and J by 1 base, with 12 bases between. The CDR3 here is CASTNPEGTDTQYF. In DNA form, the CDR3 reads TGTGCCAGCACCAATCCGGAGGGCACAGATACGCAGTATTTT.

The rearrangement links TRBV20-1 to TRBJ2-1; 10 bases line up with TRBD2. The CDR3 consists of 15 residues. The V and J ends lost 3 bases and 3 bases, in that order; junction bases with no gene match: 5. Germline V gives CDR1 DFQATT, CDR2 SNEGSKA (reference sequence). The CDR3 sequence is CSASRTSGFYNEQFF. As DNA, the CDR3 is TGCAGTGCTAGCCGGACTAGCGGATTCTACAATGAGCAGTTCTTC.

The rearrangement links TRBV5-1 to TRBJ2-1; 7 nucleotides line up with TRBD2. Losses at the gene ends were 0 bases for V and 13 bases for J; bases not matched to a gene: 10. Germline V CDR1 and CDR2: SGHRS, YFSETQ. This CDR3 has 14 amino acids. CDR3 bases: TGCGCCAGCAGCTTGGAGGTAGGGCGGGAGACCCAGTTCTTC. It specifies CASSLEVGRETQFF.

By sample fraction, this clonotype is medium-sized. The chain joins TRBV27 to TRBJ2-5; TRBD2 aligns across 12 bases. The DNA end lines up better with TRBJ2-7; the J call may be wrong. The CDR3 loop spans 16 amino acids. Germline lookup yields CDR1 MNHEY and CDR2 SMNVEV (reference sequence). The DNA for the CDR3 is TGTGCCAGCAGTCCCTTCACTAGCGGGAGGTTAAACGAGCAGTACTTC. Translating it yields CASSPFTSGRLNEQYF.

The rearrangement joins TRBV6-5 to TRBJ1-4; D is undetermined. This CDR3 has 17 amino acids. V lost 0 bases to trimming and J lost 0 bases, with 11 bases between them. Per germline, CDR1 MNHEY and CDR2 SVGAGI. The CDR3 bases are TGTGCCAGCAGTTACTCGCCCCCAAAAGCAACTAATGAAAAACTGTTTTTT. It encodes CASSYSPPKATNEKLFF.

In this sample, this clonotype is medium-sized. The rearrangement links TRBV6-1 to TRBJ2-7, with 10 bases matching TRBD1. This CDR3 has 14 amino acids. Germline lookup yields CDR1 MNHNS and CDR2 SASEGT. The V gene end was trimmed by 11 bases and the J gene end by 1 base; junction bases not matched to a gene: 8. This CDR3 is CALLPDRGSYEQYF. DNA of the CDR3: TGTGCCCTACTGCCGGACAGGGGGTCCTACGAGCAGTACTTC.

CDR3 in DNA: TGTGCCAGCAGTACGGGACTAGCCAGATCAGGACGCTACAATGAGCAGTTCTTC. This codes for CASSTGLARSGRYNEQFF. The chain joins TRBV27 to TRBJ2-1; 9 nucleotides match TRBD2. CDR3 size: 18 residues. Germline V gene sequence: CDR1 MNHEY, CDR2 SMNVEV (reference sequence). Trimming at V came to 5 bases and at J to 3 bases, leaving 14 bases not matched to a gene.

This clonotype rates as medium-sized. A much larger clonotype is one base distant, so this may be a read error. The rearrangement links TRBV27 to TRBJ2-1; the D is unclear. CDR1 and CDR2 from the germline V gene are MNHEY and SMNVEV (reference sequence). The CDR3 covers 13 residues. Trimming stripped 3 bases from V and 13 bases from J, with 16 bases between. CDR3 nucleotide sequence: TGTGCCAGCAGTTTGCGAGGTCGAGAGACCCAGTTCTTC. Protein product: CASSLRGRETQFF.

This clonotype was seen many times. The chain recombines TRBV7-8 with TRBJ2-5; TRBD2 might be the D (6 bases). Trimming shortened V by 2 bases and J by 5 bases, and 15 bases separated the two germline ends. CDR3 length: 15 residues. In germline, CDR1 is SGHVS, CDR2 FQNEAQ. The CDR3 nucleotides are TGTGCCAGCAGCTTAAGTGAGGGCGCGGGGGAGACCCAGTACTTC. The encoded protein is CASSLSEGAGETQYF.